This TCR beta chain was identified during a study of CD8 T cells in ankylosing spondylitis. Using its own MiXCR run on the 5' RACE reads, TCRdb lists one record per CDR3 protein. The sample contains roughly 700,000 distinct CDR3 sequences, under 20% of which appear only once. This clonotype appeared many times. Its target is unknown. CDR1 and CDR2 (germline): SGHTA, FQGNSA. V dropped 2 bases and J dropped 8 bases, with 19 bases sitting between them. The CDR3 has 16 amino acids. Study-wide findings and caveats: A motif of 7 or 8 highly homologous TCR beta variants was seen as apparently characteristic of ankylosing spondylitis blood. The clones that were linked to disease were reported to be significantly enriched in matched synovial fluid samples from ankylosing spondylitis patients.

The sequence derives from a male donor with ankylosing spondylitis. Sequences were obtained from blood, either unsorted or a sorted T cell fraction (not recorded which). The chain links TRBV7-2 to TRBJ2-1; tentative D call: TRBD2 (7 bases). The CDR3 nucleotides read TGTGCCAGCAGCTTATTAGGGGGGGCGGTTTTCGATGAGCAGTTCTTC. Translating gives CASSLLGGAVFDEQFF.